This TCR beta chain was captured by sequencing in a study of OX40 agonist ivuxolimab in advanced cancers. Study-level findings and limits: Low normalized clonal expansion also occurred in some nonresponding patients.

On this clone: Its antigen is unidentified.

Some clones are missing from TCRdb's copy, which holds only in-frame ones; the method was immunoSEQ multiplex PCR. The sample includes about 53,000 clones, approximately 91% of them seen just once. V lost 4 bases to trimming and J lost 3 bases, with 10 bases between them. Germline CDR1 is SEHNR and CDR2 is FQNEAQ (reference sequence). CDR3 length equals 13 residues. Sequences were derived from CD4+ or CD8+ T cells sorted from blood, sampled in a trial of the OX40 agonist ivuxolimab. The V gene is TRBV7-9, the J gene TRBJ2-7; D call uncertain. The sequence came from an adult with an advanced solid tumor such as melanoma, head and neck, liver or kidney cancer. CDR3 in amino acids: CASSSTFVYEQYF. The CDR3, as DNA: TGTGCCAGCAGCTCCACCTTTGTCTACGAGCAGTACTTC.